This T cell receptor beta chain was recorded in a study of long-term antiretroviral therapy in people with HIV. V lost 0 bases and J 2 bases, leaving 5 bases between the germline ends. In germline, CDR1 is LGHNA, CDR2 YSLEER. This CDR3 contains 15 residues. Version v3.0 of the immunoSEQ assay was performed at survey level. Some clones are missing from TCRdb's copy, which holds only in-frame ones; the method was immunoSEQ multiplex PCR. The sample includes 25,000 to 30,000 clones, roughly 96% seen only once; the top ten take around 7.4%. The receptor's source is a man aged 30 to 39 with HIV. Sample: unsorted PBMCs, taken 5.3 years after starting antiretroviral therapy. The chain joins TRBV4-3 to TRBJ2-6; D ambiguous. The CDR3 is CASSQETTGANVLTF. CDR3 DNA: TGCGCCAGCAGCCAAGAAACGACTGGGGCCAACGTCCTGACTTTC.